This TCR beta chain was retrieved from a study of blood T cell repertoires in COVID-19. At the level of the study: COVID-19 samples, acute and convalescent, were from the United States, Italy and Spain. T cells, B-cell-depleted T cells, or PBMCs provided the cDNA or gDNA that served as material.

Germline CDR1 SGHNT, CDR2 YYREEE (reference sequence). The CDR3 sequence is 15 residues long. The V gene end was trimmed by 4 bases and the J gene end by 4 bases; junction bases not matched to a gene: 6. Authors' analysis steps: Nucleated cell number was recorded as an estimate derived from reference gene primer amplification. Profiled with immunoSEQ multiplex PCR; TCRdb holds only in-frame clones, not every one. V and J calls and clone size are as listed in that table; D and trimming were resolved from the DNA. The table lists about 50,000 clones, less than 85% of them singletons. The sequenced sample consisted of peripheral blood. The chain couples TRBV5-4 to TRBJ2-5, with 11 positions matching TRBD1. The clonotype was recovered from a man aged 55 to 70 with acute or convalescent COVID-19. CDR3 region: CASSRGQGALETQYF. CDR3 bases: TGTGCCAGCAGCCGCGGACAGGGGGCTTTAGAGACCCAGTACTTC.